These 14 T cell receptor beta chains came from one sample sequenced in a study of T-cell reconstitution after alpha-beta-depleted transplantation in children. Molecular barcoding with unique molecular identifiers was used for the TCRbeta library. Each CDR3 protein gets one entry after TCRdb re-called the PCR reads with MiXCR. The sample lists 200,000 to 250,000 distinct CDR3 sequences, around 9.9% occurring once. The material was PBMCs, obtained before TCRalphabeta/CD19-depleted stem cell transplant. These receptors came from a child under two years old with acute myeloid leukemia, due to receive a stem cell transplant.

This clonotype was counted at least ten times. V is TRBV7-8 and J is TRBJ1-2; D is uncertain. Germline-derived CDR1 and CDR2 are SGHVS and FQNEAQ. The CDR3 has 12 amino acids. Trimming left V 8 bases short and J 7 bases short, with 14 bases between. The CDR3 here is CASRTGKTGYTF. For the CDR3, the DNA is TGTGCCAGCCGAACTGGAAAAACTGGCTACACCTTC.

The chain links TRBV7-2 to TRBJ2-1, with 10 bases that match TRBD2. Germline V gene lookup returns CDR1 SGHTA and CDR2 FQGNSA. V shed 5 bases and J 6 bases; nucleotides not matched to a gene: 7. The CDR3 is 15 residues long. The CDR3 sequence is CASSPTSGVTNEQFF. CDR3 DNA sequence: TGTGCCAGCAGCCCCACTAGCGGGGTAACCAATGAGCAGTTCTTC. Combining the CDR3 with reference TRBV7-2 and TRBJ2-1 gives the whole variable domain GAGVSQSPSNKVTEKGKDVELRCDPISGHTALYWYRQSLGQGLEFLIYFQGNSAPDKSGLPSDRFSAERTGGSVSTLTIQRTQQEDSAVYLCASSPTSGVTNEQFFGPGTRLTVL.

This clonotype was observed a handful of times. V is TRBV20-1 and J is TRBJ2-7; TRBD2 matches at 7 bases. Trimming took 6 bases from V and 7 from J; bases not matched to a gene: 9. Germline CDR1 and CDR2: DFQATT and SNEGSKA (reference sequence). CDR3 length: 12 residues. The CDR3 region is CSAGGSPREQYF. The CDR3 bases are TGCAGTGCAGGCGGGAGTCCTAGAGAGCAGTACTTC.

This clonotype was seen more than once but under ten times. This rearrangement joins TRBV29-1 to TRBJ1-2; no definite D call. The CDR3 runs to 10 residues. The V gene lost 3 bases and the J gene lost 6 bases, with 5 bases spanning the gap. Germline V gene lookup returns CDR1 SQVTM and CDR2 ANQGSEA. The CDR3 DNA is TGCAGCGTTGACGGGGATGGCTACACCTTC. It is translated as CSVDGDGYTF.

The V gene is TRBV3-1, the J gene TRBJ2-1; D remains ambiguous. V was cut by 3 bases and J by 6 bases, with 6 bases left in between. The germline CDR1 and CDR2 sequences are LGHDT and YNNKEL (reference sequence). The CDR3 sequence is 12 residues long. CDR3 in amino acids: CASSHSRNEQFF. In DNA form, the CDR3 reads TGTGCCAGCAGCCACAGCCGCAATGAGCAGTTCTTC.

This clonotype was found many times. The chain joins TRBV12-3 or TRBV12-4 to TRBJ1-1; D is undetermined. With 6 bases removed from V and 1 base from J, the gap between germline ends came to 15 bases. The CDR3 covers 15 residues. CDR3 loop: CASSFTNGRNTEAFF. The CDR3 DNA sequence: TGTGCCAGCAGCTTTACGAATGGGAGGAACACTGAAGCTTTCTTT.

This clonotype has a handful of counts. The chain employs TRBV5-4 and TRBJ2-3; D not certain. V gave up 0 bases and J gave up 6 bases, with 11 bases separating them. This CDR3 has 14 amino acids. Looked up from germline, CDR1 is SGHNT and CDR2 is YYREEE (reference sequence). The CDR3 DNA sequence: TGTGCCAGCAGCTTGGAGGGTCAAACGGATACGCAGTATTTT. It encodes CASSLEGQTDTQYF.

For this clonotype: This sequence may be a read error, since a much larger clone differs from it by one base. The CDR3 end shows no conserved phenylalanine or tryptophan, and so a read error is likely. The chain joins TRBV2 to TRBJ1-2, with 7 positions matching TRBD1. The V gene end was trimmed by 3 bases and the J gene end by 2 bases; junction bases not matched to a gene: 6. This CDR3 has 15 residues. Per the germline V gene, CDR1 is SNHLY and CDR2 is FYNNEI. For the CDR3, the DNA is TGTGCCAGCAGTGAGGTCGCAGGGGGGAACTATGGCTACACCCTC. Encoded protein: CASSEVAGGNYGYTL.

This clonotype was seen repeatedly, ten times or more. This chain links TRBV28 with TRBJ1-5; 10 bases map to TRBD1. Germline V gene data show CDR1 as MDHEN and CDR2 as SYDVKM. Trimming removed 6 bases from V and 4 bases from J; junction bases left unmatched: 6. The CDR3 runs 15 residues. Here the CDR3 reads CASRSDRGTNQPQHF. The CDR3 DNA follows: TGTGCCAGCAGATCGGACAGGGGGACTAATCAGCCCCAGCATTTT.

This clonotype was counted at least ten times. The chain has TRBV5-1 and TRBJ2-5, with D uncertain. This CDR3 is built from 14 residues. V was clipped by 1 base and J by 3 bases, with 10 bases between them. Germline CDR1 reads SGHRS; CDR2 reads YFSETQ. The CDR3: CASSLMGFEETQYF. The CDR3 region has the DNA TGCGCCAGCAGCTTGATGGGGTTCGAAGAGACCCAGTACTTC.

There are a few counts of this clonotype. The chain uses TRBV28 and TRBJ2-4, with a tentative D call TRBD1 (6 bases). CDR3 length: 16 residues. V shed 5 bases and J shed 0 bases, with 14 bases lying between them. CDR1 MDHEN and CDR2 SYDVKM come from the germline V gene. Here the CDR3 reads CASSAPGVVAKNIQYF. The DNA of the CDR3 is TGTGCCAGCAGTGCCCCAGGGGTGGTAGCCAAAAACATTCAGTACTTC.

This clonotype was found many times. V and J are TRBV29-1 and TRBJ2-2, with no clear D. CDR1 and CDR2 (germline): SQVTM, ANQGSEA. This CDR3 has 14 residues. V was shortened by 4 bases and J by 0 bases, with 9 bases between the two germline ends. The CDR3, as DNA: TGCAGCGTTGTCCGGCAACCGAACACCGGGGAGCTGTTTTTT. This sequence encodes CSVVRQPNTGELFF.

This clonotype was detected ten times or more. This rearrangement joins TRBV11-2 to TRBJ2-7, with D perhaps TRBD1 (5 bases). The V gene's germline CDR1 is SGHAT and CDR2 FQNNGV. Trimming pared 5 bases from V and 5 bases from J, leaving 13 bases between. The length of the CDR3 is 13 residues. The CDR3 nucleotides are TGTGCCAGCAGCGCCTCTCTAGGGGACGAGCAGTACTTC. Translation gives CASSASLGDEQYF.

This clonotype was found many times. The genes are TRBV20-1 and TRBJ2-4, with a tentative D call TRBD2 (6 bases). Looked up from germline, CDR1 is DFQATT and CDR2 is SNEGSKA (reference sequence). CDR3 length: 12 residues. Trimming left V 7 bases short and J 5 bases short, with 12 bases between. The CDR3 coding sequence is TGCAGTGTACAGGAGGGGCAAAACATTCAGTACTTC. Its protein is CSVQEGQNIQYF.